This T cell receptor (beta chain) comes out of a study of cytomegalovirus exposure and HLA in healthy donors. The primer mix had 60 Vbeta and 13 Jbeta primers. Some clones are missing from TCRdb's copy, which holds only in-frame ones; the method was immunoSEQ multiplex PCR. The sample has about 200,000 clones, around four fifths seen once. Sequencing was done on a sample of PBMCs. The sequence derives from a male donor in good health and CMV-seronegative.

The DNA of the CDR3 is TGTGCCAGCAGCCCGGAGGCAGGACCGACGGATACGCAGTATTTT. The encoded protein is CASSPEAGPTDTQYF. The V call is TRBV5-4, the J call TRBJ2-3; possible D gene TRBD2, 5 bases. Trimming cost V 4 bases and J 6 bases, with 18 bases left between them. CDR3 length: 15 amino acids. From germline, CDR1 is SGHNT and CDR2 YYREEE (reference sequence).